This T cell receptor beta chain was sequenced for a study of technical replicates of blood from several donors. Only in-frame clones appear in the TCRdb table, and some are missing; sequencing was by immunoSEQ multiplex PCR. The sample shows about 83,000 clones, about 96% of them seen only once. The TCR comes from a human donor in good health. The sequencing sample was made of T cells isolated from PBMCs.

CDR3 nucleotide sequence: TGCGCCAGCAGCCAAGACGTAGCGGCCTCCTACGAGCAGTACTTC. Amino acid sequence: CASSQDVAASYEQYF. V and J are TRBV4-3 and TRBJ2-7; tentative D call: TRBD2 (6 bases). Trimming stripped 0 bases from V and 0 bases from J, with 9 bases between. This CDR3 comprises 15 residues. In germline, CDR1 is LGHNA, CDR2 YSLEER.